The 25 T cell receptor beta chains in this list originate from one sample, sequenced in a study of metastatic and nonmetastatic thyroid tumors (dated by TCRdb to the early 2020s). None of the patients had been given any treatment before thyroid surgery. Library preparation was by PCR. Sequencing relied on an Illumina HiSeq 4000. Using fastp at Q25 and MiXCR, TCRdb reprocessed the public reads and kept productive beta chains. Across this sample there are some 4,600 clones, with approximately 18% seen only once. Approximately 25% of the sample lies in the top ten. Sequenced input: adjacent normal tissue. These receptors originate from a male donor with papillary thyroid cancer or a benign thyroid nodule (not recorded which). Some clones in this sample may be carry-over from other donors' samples.

The sample holds one count of this clone. The rearrangement uses TRBV13 and TRBJ2-3, with 13 bases that match TRBD2. Germline V gives CDR1 PRHDT, CDR2 FYEKMQ (reference sequence). This CDR3 region has 18 residues. After removal of 1 base from V and 0 bases from J, the junction contained 4 bases not matched to a gene. The CDR3 sequence is CASSLDTTSGGSTDTQYF. The CDR3 DNA follows: TGTGCCAGCAGCTTAGATACGACTAGCGGGGGGAGCACAGATACGCAGTATTTT.

The chain combines TRBV5-1 with TRBJ2-3; a weak D match, TRBD2 (6 bases). From germline, CDR1 is SGHRS and CDR2 YFSETQ. Trimming took 2 bases from V and 0 from J, leaving 10 bases between them. The CDR3 is 15 amino acids. The CDR3 region is CASSFGRGSTDTQYF. The CDR3, as DNA: TGCGCCAGCAGCTTCGGGCGGGGAAGCACAGATACGCAGTATTTT.

In this sample, this clone is hyperexpanded. The rearrangement joins TRBV6-1 to TRBJ2-1, with a tentative D call TRBD2 (6 bases). The germline gives CDR1 MNHNS, CDR2 SASEGT. V was pared by 7 bases and J by 5 bases, with 18 bases between. This CDR3 region has 15 residues. The CDR3 coding sequence is TGTGCCAGCAAGTCCCCCGGGACTGGCAACAATGAGCAGTTCTTC. Protein product: CASKSPGTGNNEQFF.

The chain has TRBV25-1 and TRBJ2-5, with 12 positions matching TRBD2. Germline loops: CDR1 MGHDK, CDR2 SYGVNS. The CDR3 has 15 residues. With 3 bases clipped from V and 5 bases from J, the junction kept 4 bases outside the gene matches. CDR3 protein: CASSDRTSGMETQYF. As DNA, the CDR3 is TGTGCCAGCAGTGACCGGACTAGCGGGATGGAGACCCAGTACTTC. Using reference TRBV25-1 and TRBJ2-5 for the parts outside the CDR3, the full variable domain is EADIYQTPRYLVIGTGKKITLECSQTMGHDKMYWYQQDPGMELHLIHYSYGVNSTEKGDLSSESTVSRIRTEHFPLTLESARPSHTSQYLCASSDRTSGMETQYFGPGTRLLVL.

This clone appeared many times. A much larger clone differs from this one at a single base, so this may be a read error. This chain joins TRBV5-1 and TRBJ2-4, with a weak D call TRBD1 (5 bases). With 0 bases removed from V and 12 bases from J, the gap between germline ends came to 13 bases. The CDR3 spans 13 residues. CDR1 is SGHRS, CDR2 YFSETQ, per germline. CDR3 coding DNA: TGCGCCAGCAGCTTGGAGGTGTTGGACACTCAGTACTTC. It encodes CASSLEVLDTQYF.

This clone qualifies as medium-sized. The rearrangement uses TRBV28 and TRBJ2-7; no clear D gene. Germline CDR1 and CDR2: MDHEN and SYDVKM. The CDR3 covers 12 residues. V lost 6 bases to trimming and J lost 6 bases, with 12 bases between them. CDR3 region: CASRIGVREQYF. CDR3 bases: TGTGCCAGCAGAATTGGGGTTCGCGAGCAGTACTTC.

By share, this clone counts as medium-sized (0.01 to 0.1%). In DNA, the CDR3 is TGCGCCAGCAGCTTGGAGGTGTTGGACATTCAGTACTTC. Protein: CASSLEVLDIQYF. The gene calls are TRBV5-1 and TRBJ2-4; D unresolved. V shed 0 bases and J shed 8 bases, with 9 bases lying between them. The CDR3 sequence is 13 residues long. Germline CDR1 and CDR2: SGHRS and YFSETQ.

This clone qualifies as medium-sized. The gene calls are TRBV6-2 or TRBV6-3 and TRBJ1-2; maybe TRBD1 (5 bases). This CDR3 has 13 amino acids. The V end lost 5 bases, the J end lost 8 bases, and 15 bases lay between the germline ends. Germline CDR1 is MNHEY and CDR2 is SVGEGT. The CDR3 DNA sequence: TGTGCCAGCAGTAGGTCCGGGGGGAGAGGCTACACCTTC. As protein: CASSRSGGRGYTF.

V and J are TRBV7-9 and TRBJ2-5, with D perhaps matching TRBD1 or TRBD2 (6 bases each). Trimming removed 0 bases at V and 1 base at J, with 9 bases between. The CDR3 contains 15 residues. Germline-derived CDR1 and CDR2 are SEHNR and FQNEAQ (reference sequence). This CDR3 reads CASSLAGGIQETQYF. The CDR3 DNA sequence: TGTGCCAGCAGCTTAGCGGGGGGCATCCAAGAGACCCAGTACTTC.

This clone was picked up a small number of times. The gene calls are TRBV6-2 or TRBV6-3 and TRBJ1-1; the D is unclear. The V gene lost 4 bases and the J gene lost 3 bases, with 12 bases spanning the gap. This CDR3 has 14 amino acids. CDR1 MNHEY and CDR2 SVGEGT come from the germline V gene. The CDR3 nucleotides read TGTGCCAGCAGTTTCTTCACAAGGCACACTGAAGCTTTCTTT. It codes for CASSFFTRHTEAFF.

V and J are TRBV5-1 and TRBJ2-7, with D possibly TRBD2 on 5 matching bases. Trimming cost V 0 bases and J 6 bases, with 10 bases left between them. Germline assignment: CDR1 SGHRS and CDR2 YFSETQ. This CDR3 contains 13 residues. CDR3 nucleotides: TGCGCCAGCAGCTTGGTGGTAGGAGGCGAGCAGTACTTC. It encodes CASSLVVGGEQYF.

This rearrangement joins TRBV20-1 to TRBJ1-1; D perhaps matches TRBD1 (6 bases). The CDR3 extends over 15 amino acids. Per the germline V gene, CDR1 is DFQATT and CDR2 is SNEGSKA (reference sequence). Trimming removed 0 bases from V and 4 bases from J, with 15 bases in between. The CDR3 coding sequence is TGCAGTGCTAGAGATTCGGGCAGGGGAGTCACTGAAGCTTTCTTT. Translated: CSARDSGRGVTEAFF.

The rearrangement joins TRBV30 to TRBJ1-1, with a weak D call TRBD1 (6 bases). In germline, CDR1 is GTSNPN, CDR2 SVGIG (reference sequence). The CDR3 totals 16 residues. V gave up 2 bases and J gave up 1 base, with 17 bases separating them. CDR3 in DNA: TGTGCCTGGAGTACGATGGCGGGGGGGCCGAACACTGAAGCTTTCTTT. It yields the protein CAWSTMAGGPNTEAFF.

By sample fraction, this clone is medium-sized (0.01 to 0.1%). The rearrangement joins TRBV27 to TRBJ1-3; D remains unclear. This CDR3 spans 13 amino acids. The V gene lost 5 bases and the J gene lost 0 bases, with 5 bases spanning the gap. Germline V gene lookup returns CDR1 MNHEY and CDR2 SMNVEV (reference sequence). CDR3 residues: CASSASSGNTIYF. DNA for the CDR3: TGTGCCAGCAGTGCCTCCTCTGGAAACACCATATATTTT.

Relative to its sample, this clone is medium-sized. The J gene is TRBJ2-7, the V gene TRBV20-1; D perhaps matches TRBD2 (5 bases). The germline CDR1 and CDR2 sequences are DFQATT and SNEGSKA (reference sequence). V lost 0 bases, J lost 3 bases, and 12 bases lay in between. The CDR3 consists of 14 residues. The CDR3 coding sequence is TGCAGTGCTAGAGAGCCCGGGAATTACTACGAGCAGTACTTC. Amino acid sequence: CSAREPGNYYEQYF.

This clone was counted a single time. The chain couples TRBV20-1 to TRBJ1-1; D is unclear. In germline, CDR1 is DFQATT, CDR2 SNEGSKA (reference sequence). This CDR3 has 14 residues. Trimming removed 0 bases at V and 0 bases at J, with 8 bases between. The CDR3 region is CSARDVHLNTEAFF. In DNA, the CDR3 is TGCAGTGCTAGAGACGTACACCTGAACACTGAAGCTTTCTTT.

This clone is medium-sized within its sample. This chain uses TRBV7-6 with TRBJ2-2; 11 bases map to TRBD2. V lost 2 bases and J lost 5; bases outside the gene matches: 13. This CDR3 contains 19 residues. CDR1 SGHVS and CDR2 FNYEAQ come from the germline V gene. As DNA, the CDR3 is TGTGCCAGCAGCTTACAGGGCGGGGCTAGCGGGGGGCCGACCGGGGAGCTGTTTTTT. Translated, it gives CASSLQGGASGGPTGELFF.

This clone was observed many times. The V call is TRBV27, the J call TRBJ1-2; D remains unclear. From germline, CDR1 is MNHEY and CDR2 SMNVEV (reference sequence). V was pared by 3 bases and J by 7 bases, with 15 bases between. The CDR3 spans 14 residues. The CDR3 sequence: CASSFTVNTLGYTF. CDR3 bases: TGTGCCAGCAGTTTCACGGTCAACACCCTTGGCTACACCTTC.

V is TRBV5-6 and J is TRBJ2-3; TRBD1 matches 9 bases. Trimming cost V 0 bases and J 3 bases; bases outside gene matches: 2. The CDR3 has 15 amino acids. The germline V gene encodes CDR1 SGHDT and CDR2 YYEEEE. The CDR3: CASSLGGQGTDTQYF. The CDR3 DNA follows: TGTGCCAGCAGCTTGGGGGGACAGGGAACAGATACGCAGTATTTT.

This clone has more than one count but fewer than ten. This chain joins TRBV6-4 and TRBJ1-5; 10 nucleotides agree with TRBD1. V was pared by 2 bases and J by 8 bases, with 9 bases of the junction left unmatched. There are 16 residues in the CDR3. Germline V CDR1 and CDR2: MRHNA, SNTAGT. CDR3 amino acids: CASSDVGDRGSEPQHF. CDR3 bases: TGTGCCAGCAGTGACGTCGGGGACAGGGGCTCGGAGCCCCAGCATTTT.

Regarding this clone: This sample includes further DNA sequences coding for the same CDR3. The chain couples TRBV13 to TRBJ2-5; 12 bases match TRBD2. This CDR3 has 14 residues. V trimming: 4 bases; J trimming: 4 bases; junction bases outside the gene matches: 1. The germline CDR1 and CDR2 sequences are PRHDT and FYEKMQ (reference sequence). CDR3 loop: CASSSGLAGETQYF. The CDR3 DNA reads as TGTGCCAGCAGCTCGGGACTAGCGGGAGAGACCCAGTACTTC.

This clone has just a few counts. The chain employs TRBV10-3 and TRBJ2-3; D perhaps matches TRBD2 (5 bases). CDR1 and CDR2 (germline): ENHRY, SYGVKD. The ends were cut back, 4 bases at V and 0 bases at J, with 11 bases in the middle. The CDR3 sequence is 15 residues long. In DNA form, the CDR3 reads TGTGCCATCAGTGTACACGGGGAAAGCACAGATACGCAGTATTTT. Residues: CAISVHGESTDTQYF.

This clone is judged medium-sized. V usage is TRBV10-3 and J usage is TRBJ2-5; 13 nucleotides match TRBD2. Germline V CDR1 and CDR2: ENHRY, SYGVKD. J lost 2 bases, V lost 10 bases, and 10 bases had no gene match. The CDR3 spans 16 residues. CDR3 sequence reads: CATLPGTSGEQETQYF. DNA for the CDR3: TGTGCCACCCTACCCGGGACTAGCGGGGAACAAGAGACCCAGTACTTC.

This rearrangement joins TRBV6-1 to TRBJ2-7; TRBD2 agrees at 12 bases. Germline-derived CDR1 and CDR2 are MNHNS and SASEGT. CDR3 length: 15 residues. V was clipped by 5 bases and J by 8 bases; unmatched bases: 10. CDR3 sequence (DNA): TGTGCCAGCAGTACAGGGACTAGCGGGCCCCTCCAGCAGTACGTC. Encoded protein: CASSTGTSGPLQQYV.

At least ten counts were recorded for this clone. The chain links TRBV5-4 to TRBJ2-1; no definite D call. The CDR3 is 14 amino acids. Trimming left V 5 bases short and J 9 bases short, with 18 bases between. The germline CDR1 and CDR2 sequences are SGHNT and YYREEE (reference sequence). The CDR3: CASRIKDGYGEQFF. CDR3 nucleotide sequence: TGTGCCAGCAGGATCAAGGACGGGTACGGTGAGCAGTTCTTC.